This paragraph covers one T cell receptor beta chain sequence. The sample comes from a study of T cell responses to AZD1222 COVID-19 vaccine. Clones were sequenced by immunoSEQ multiplex PCR, and TCRdb holds only the in-frame ones, with some missing. Of about 150,000 clones detected, around nine tenths appear once; the ten largest clones hold roughly 1.8%. Germline V gives CDR1 KGHDR, CDR2 SFDVKD. CDR3 length equals 18 residues. V was trimmed by 3 bases and J by 2 bases, leaving 19 bases between them. The sequences come from peripheral blood, collected 28 days after the second AZD1222 dose. This clonotype originated in an adult who received the AZD1222 COVID-19 vaccine. The rearrangement links TRBV24-1 to TRBJ2-1, with D possibly being TRBD2 (6 bases). CDR3 region: CATSDRDSPRGTYNEQFF. In DNA form, the CDR3 reads TGTGCCACCAGTGATCGGGACTCCCCTCGAGGGACCTACAATGAGCAGTTCTTC.